This T cell receptor beta chain was documented in a study of blood T cell repertoires in COVID-19. Study overall: Acute-phase and convalescent COVID-19 samples originated in the United States, Italy and Spain.

With 4 bases removed from V and 4 bases from J, the gap between germline ends came to 8 bases. The CDR3 loop spans 14 amino acids. CDR1 is LGHDT and CDR2 is YNNKEL in the germline V gene (reference sequence). Libraries were prepared by immunoSEQ multiplex PCR; TCRdb keeps only in-frame clonotypes and omits some of them. Found here are 90,000 to 100,000 clones, around 90% of them singletons; the top ten hold about 18%. V usage is TRBV3-1 (or the pseudogene TRBV3-2) and J usage is TRBJ2-6; no clear D gene. The source is a woman aged 55-69 years with COVID-19, enrolled during active disease. Sequencing was performed on peripheral blood. DNA for the CDR3: TGTGCCAGCAGCCCCCCGCAGGGGGCCAACGTCCTGACTTTC. It is translated as CASSPPQGANVLTF.